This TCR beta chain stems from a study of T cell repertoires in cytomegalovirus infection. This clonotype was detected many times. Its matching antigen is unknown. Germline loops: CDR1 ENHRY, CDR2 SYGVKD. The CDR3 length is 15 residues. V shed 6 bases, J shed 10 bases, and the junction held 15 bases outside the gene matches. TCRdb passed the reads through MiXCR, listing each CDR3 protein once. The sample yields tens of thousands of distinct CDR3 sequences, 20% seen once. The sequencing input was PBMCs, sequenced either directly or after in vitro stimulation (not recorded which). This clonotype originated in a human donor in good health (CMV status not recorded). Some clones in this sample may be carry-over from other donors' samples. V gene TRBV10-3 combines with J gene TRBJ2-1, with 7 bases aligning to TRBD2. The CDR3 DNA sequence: TGTGCCATCAGGGTTGGGGCGGGGGACGCAGGGGAGCAGTTCTTC. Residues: CAIRVGAGDAGEQFF.